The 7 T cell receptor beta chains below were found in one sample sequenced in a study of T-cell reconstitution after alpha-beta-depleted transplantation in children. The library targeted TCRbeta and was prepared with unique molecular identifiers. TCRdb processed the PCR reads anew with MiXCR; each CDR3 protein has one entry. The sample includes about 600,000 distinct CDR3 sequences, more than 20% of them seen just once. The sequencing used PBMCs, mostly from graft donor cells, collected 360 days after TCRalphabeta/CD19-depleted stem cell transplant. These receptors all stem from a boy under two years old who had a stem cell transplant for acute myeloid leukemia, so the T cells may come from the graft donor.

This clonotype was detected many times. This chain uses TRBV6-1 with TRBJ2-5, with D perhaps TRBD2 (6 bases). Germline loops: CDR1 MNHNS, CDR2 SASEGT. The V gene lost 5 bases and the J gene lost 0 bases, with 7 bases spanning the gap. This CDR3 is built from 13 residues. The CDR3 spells CASSRDYQETQYF. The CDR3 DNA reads TGTGCCAGCAGTCGGGACTACCAAGAGACCCAGTACTTC.

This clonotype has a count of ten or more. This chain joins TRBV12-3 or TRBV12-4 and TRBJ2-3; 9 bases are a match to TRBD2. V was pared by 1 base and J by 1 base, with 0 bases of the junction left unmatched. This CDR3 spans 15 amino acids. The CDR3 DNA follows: TGTGCCAGCAGTTTAGGACTAGCGGGCACAGATACGCAGTATTTT. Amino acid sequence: CASSLGLAGTDTQYF.

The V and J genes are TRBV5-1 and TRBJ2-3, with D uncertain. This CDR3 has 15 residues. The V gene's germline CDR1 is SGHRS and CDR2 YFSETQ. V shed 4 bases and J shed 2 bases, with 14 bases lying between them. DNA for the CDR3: TGCGCCAGCAGCCCTCTTAGGTCCAACACAGATACGCAGTATTTT. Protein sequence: CASSPLRSNTDTQYF.

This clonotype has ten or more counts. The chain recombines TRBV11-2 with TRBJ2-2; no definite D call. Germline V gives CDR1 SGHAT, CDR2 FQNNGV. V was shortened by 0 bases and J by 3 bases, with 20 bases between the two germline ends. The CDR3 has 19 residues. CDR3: CASSLEGPEQALHTGELFF. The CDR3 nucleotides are TGTGCCAGCAGCTTAGAAGGTCCAGAGCAGGCCCTTCACACCGGGGAGCTGTTTTTT.

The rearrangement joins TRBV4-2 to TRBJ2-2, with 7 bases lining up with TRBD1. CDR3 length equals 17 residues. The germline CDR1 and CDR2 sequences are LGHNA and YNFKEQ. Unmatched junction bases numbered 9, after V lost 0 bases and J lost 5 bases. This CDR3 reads CASSQEMSDRRTGELFF. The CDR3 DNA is TGTGCCAGCAGCCAAGAGATGTCGGACAGGAGGACCGGGGAGCTGTTTTTT.

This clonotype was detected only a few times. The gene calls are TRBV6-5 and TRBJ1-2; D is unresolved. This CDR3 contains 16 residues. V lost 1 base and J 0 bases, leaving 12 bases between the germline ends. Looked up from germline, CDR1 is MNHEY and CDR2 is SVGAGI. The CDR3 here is CASSYFPQASNYGYTF. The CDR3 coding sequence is TGTGCCAGCAGTTACTTTCCGCAGGCTTCTAACTATGGCTACACCTTC.

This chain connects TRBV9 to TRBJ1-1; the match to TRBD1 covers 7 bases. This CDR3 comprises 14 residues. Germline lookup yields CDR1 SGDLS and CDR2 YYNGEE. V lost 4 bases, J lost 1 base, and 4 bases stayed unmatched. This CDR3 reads CASSLQGTNTEAFF. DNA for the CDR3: TGTGCCAGCAGCCTACAGGGGACGAACACTGAAGCTTTCTTT.